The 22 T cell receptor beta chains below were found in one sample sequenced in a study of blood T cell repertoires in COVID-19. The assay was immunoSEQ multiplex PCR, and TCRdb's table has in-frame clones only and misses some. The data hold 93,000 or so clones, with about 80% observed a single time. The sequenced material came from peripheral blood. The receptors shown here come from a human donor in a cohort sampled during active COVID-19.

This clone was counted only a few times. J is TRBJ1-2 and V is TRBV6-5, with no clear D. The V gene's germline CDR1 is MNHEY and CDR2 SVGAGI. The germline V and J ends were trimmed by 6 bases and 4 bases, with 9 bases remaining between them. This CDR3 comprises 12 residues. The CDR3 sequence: CASSLGSYGYTF. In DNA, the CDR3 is TGTGCCAGCAGCCTTGGGAGCTATGGCTACACCTTC.

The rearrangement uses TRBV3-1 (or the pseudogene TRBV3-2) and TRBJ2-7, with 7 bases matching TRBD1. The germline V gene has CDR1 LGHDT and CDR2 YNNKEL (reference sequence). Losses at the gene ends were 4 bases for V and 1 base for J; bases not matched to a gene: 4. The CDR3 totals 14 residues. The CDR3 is CASSPGTASYEQYF. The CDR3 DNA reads TGTGCCAGCAGCCCAGGGACAGCGTCCTACGAGCAGTACTTC.

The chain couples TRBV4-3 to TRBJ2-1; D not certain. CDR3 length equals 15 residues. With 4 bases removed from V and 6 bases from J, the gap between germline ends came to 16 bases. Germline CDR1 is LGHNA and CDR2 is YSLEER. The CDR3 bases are TGCGCCAGCAGCCTTCGGGTGACCTCTGCCAATGAGCAGTTCTTC. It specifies CASSLRVTSANEQFF.

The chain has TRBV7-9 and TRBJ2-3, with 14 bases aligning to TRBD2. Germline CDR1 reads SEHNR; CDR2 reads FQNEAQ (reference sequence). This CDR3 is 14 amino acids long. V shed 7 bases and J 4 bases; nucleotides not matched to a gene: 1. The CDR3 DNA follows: TGTGCCAGCATGGGACTAGCGGGGGCAGATACGCAGTATTTT. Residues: CASMGLAGADTQYF.

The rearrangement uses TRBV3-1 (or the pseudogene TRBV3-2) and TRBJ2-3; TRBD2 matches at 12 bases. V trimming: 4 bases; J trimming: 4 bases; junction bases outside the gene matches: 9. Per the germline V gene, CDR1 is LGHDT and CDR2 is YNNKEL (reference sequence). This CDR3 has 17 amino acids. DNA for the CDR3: TGTGCCAGCAGCCGCTCTAGCGGGGGGGCTGTGTCAGATACGCAGTATTTT. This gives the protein CASSRSSGGAVSDTQYF.

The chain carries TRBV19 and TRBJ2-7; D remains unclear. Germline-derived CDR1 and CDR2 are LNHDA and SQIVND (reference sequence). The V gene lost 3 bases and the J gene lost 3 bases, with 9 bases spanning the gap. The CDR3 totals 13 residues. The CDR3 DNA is TGTGCCAGTAGTATTTCTAGAGACTACGAGCAGTACTTC. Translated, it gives CASSISRDYEQYF.

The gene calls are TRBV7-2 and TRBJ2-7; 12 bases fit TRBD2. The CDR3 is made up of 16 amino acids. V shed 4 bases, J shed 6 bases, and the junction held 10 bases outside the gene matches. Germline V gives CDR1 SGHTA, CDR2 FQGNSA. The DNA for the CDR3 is TGTGCCAGCAGCTCGACTAGCGGGGGACCCCCCAGCGAGCAGTACTTC. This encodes CASSSTSGGPPSEQYF.

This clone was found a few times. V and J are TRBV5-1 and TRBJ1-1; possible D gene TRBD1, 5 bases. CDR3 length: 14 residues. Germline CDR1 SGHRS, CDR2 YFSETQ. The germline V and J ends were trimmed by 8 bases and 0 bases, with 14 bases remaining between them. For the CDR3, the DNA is TGCGCCAGTATAGGGGCCCGATTGAACACTGAAGCTTTCTTT. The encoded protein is CASIGARLNTEAFF. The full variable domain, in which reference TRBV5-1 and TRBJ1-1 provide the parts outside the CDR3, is KAGVTQTPRYLIKTRGQQVTLSCSPISGHRSVSWYQQTPGQGLQFLFEYFSETQRNKGNFPGRFSGRQFSNSRSEMNVSTLELGDSALYLCASIGARLNTEAFFGQGTRLTVV.

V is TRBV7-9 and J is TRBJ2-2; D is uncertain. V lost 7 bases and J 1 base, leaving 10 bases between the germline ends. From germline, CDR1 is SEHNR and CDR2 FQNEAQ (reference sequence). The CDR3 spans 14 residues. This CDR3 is CASTFPLNTGELFF. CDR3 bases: TGTGCCAGCACCTTCCCGTTGAACACCGGGGAGCTGTTTTTT. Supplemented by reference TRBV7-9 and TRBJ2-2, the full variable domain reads DTGVSQNPRHKITKRGQNVTFRCDPISEHNRLYWYRQTLGQGPEFLTYFQNEAQLEKSRLLSDRFSAERPKGSFSTLEIQRTEQGDSAMYLCASTFPLNTGELFFGEGSRLTVL.

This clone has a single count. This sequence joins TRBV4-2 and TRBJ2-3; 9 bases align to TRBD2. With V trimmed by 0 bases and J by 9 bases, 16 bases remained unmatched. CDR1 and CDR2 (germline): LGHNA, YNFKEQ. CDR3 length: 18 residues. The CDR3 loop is CASSQEGDSGGPGRTQYF. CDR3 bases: TGTGCCAGCAGCCAAGAAGGAGATAGCGGGGGACCAGGAAGGACGCAGTATTTT.

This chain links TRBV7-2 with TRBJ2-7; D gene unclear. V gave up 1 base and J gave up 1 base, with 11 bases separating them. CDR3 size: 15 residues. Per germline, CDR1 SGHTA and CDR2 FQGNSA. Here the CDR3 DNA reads TGTGCCAGCAGCTTAGACGTTGCGTCTTCCTACGAGCAGTACTTC. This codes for CASSLDVASSYEQYF.

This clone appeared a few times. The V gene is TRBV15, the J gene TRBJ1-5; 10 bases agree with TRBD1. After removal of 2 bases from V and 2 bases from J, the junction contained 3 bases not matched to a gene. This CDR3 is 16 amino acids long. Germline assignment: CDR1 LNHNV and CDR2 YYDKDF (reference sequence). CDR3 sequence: CATSRTGTGGNQPQHF. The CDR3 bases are TGTGCCACCAGCAGAACCGGGACAGGGGGCAATCAGCCCCAGCATTTT. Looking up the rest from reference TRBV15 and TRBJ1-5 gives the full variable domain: DAMVIQNPRYQVTQFGKPVTLSCSQTLNHNVMYWYQQKSSQAPKLLFHYYDKDFNNEADTPDNFQSRRPNTSFCFLDIRSPGLGDTAMYLCATSRTGTGGNQPQHFGDGTRLSIL.

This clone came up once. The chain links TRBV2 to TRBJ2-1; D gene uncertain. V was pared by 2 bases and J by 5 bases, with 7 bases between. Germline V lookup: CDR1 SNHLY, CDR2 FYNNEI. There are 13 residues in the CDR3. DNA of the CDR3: TGTGCCAGCAGTGAAAGGCGGAACAATGAGCAGTTCTTC. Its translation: CASSERRNNEQFF.

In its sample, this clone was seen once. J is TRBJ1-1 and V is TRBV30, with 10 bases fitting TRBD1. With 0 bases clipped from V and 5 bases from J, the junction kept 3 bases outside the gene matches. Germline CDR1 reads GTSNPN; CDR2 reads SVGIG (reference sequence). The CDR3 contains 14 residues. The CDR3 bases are TGTGCCTGGAGTGTGCGGACAGGGGGGACTGAAGCTTTCTTT. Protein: CAWSVRTGGTEAFF.

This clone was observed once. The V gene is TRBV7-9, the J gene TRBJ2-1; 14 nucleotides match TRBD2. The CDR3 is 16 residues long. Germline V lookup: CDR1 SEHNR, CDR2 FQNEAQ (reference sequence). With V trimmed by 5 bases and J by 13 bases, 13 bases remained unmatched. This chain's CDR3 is CASSPPGLAGGLGQFF. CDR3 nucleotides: TGTGCCAGCAGCCCCCCAGGACTAGCGGGGGGTCTAGGACAGTTCTTC. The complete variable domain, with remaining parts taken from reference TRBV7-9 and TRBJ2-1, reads DTGVSQNPRHKITKRGQNVTFRCDPISEHNRLYWYRQTLGQGPEFLTYFQNEAQLEKSRLLSDRFSAERPKGSFSTLEIQRTEQGDSAMYLCASSPPGLAGGLGQFFGPGTRLTVL.

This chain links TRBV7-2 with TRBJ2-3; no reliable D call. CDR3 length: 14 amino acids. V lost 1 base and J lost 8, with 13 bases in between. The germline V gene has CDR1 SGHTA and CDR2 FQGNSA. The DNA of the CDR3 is TGTGCCAGCAGCTTAGGGTCTAGATCGGGTACGCAGTATTTT. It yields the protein CASSLGSRSGTQYF.

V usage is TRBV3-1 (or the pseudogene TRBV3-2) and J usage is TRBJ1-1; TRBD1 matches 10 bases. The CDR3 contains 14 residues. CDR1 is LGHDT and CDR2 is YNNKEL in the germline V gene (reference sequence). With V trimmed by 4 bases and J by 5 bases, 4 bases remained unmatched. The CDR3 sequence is CASSLGQGGTEAFF. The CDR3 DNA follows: TGTGCCAGCAGCCTCGGACAGGGGGGGACTGAAGCTTTCTTT.

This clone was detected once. CDR3 nucleotides: TGCGCCAGCAGTGATGCTTGGCGGGGGGCGCCGGATACGCAGTATTTT. Translating it yields CASSDAWRGAPDTQYF. The chain uses TRBV10-1 and TRBJ2-3; 8 bases agree with TRBD2. Germline values: CDR1 WNHNN, CDR2 SYGVQD (reference sequence). J gave up 6 bases and V 3 bases, and 11 bases lay outside the gene matches. The CDR3 extends over 16 amino acids.

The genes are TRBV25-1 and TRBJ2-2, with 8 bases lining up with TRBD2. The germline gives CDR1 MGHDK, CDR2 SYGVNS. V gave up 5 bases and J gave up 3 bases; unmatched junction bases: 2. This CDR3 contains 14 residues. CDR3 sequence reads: CASSRGGYTGELFF. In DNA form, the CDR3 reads TGTGCCAGCAGTCGGGGGGGGTACACCGGGGAGCTGTTTTTT.

In DNA form, the CDR3 reads TGTGCCAGCAGCCGCGGGTCCCTCGTTGGGGATGAAAAACTGTTTTTT. Amino acids: CASSRGSLVGDEKLFF. The gene calls are TRBV7-9 and TRBJ1-4, with unresolved D. This CDR3 has 16 residues. The germline V and J ends were trimmed by 5 bases and 6 bases, with 19 bases remaining between them. CDR1 and CDR2 from the germline V gene are SEHNR and FQNEAQ (reference sequence).

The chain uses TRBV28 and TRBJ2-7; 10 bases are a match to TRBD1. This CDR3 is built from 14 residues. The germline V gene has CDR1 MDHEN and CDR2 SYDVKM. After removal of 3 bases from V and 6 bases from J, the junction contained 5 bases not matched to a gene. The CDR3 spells CASSFAGTGVEQYF. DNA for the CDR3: TGTGCCAGCAGTTTTGCCGGGACAGGGGTCGAGCAGTACTTC.

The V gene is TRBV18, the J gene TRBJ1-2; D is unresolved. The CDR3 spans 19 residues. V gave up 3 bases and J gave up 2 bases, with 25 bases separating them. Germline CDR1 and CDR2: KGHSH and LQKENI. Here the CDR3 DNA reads TGTGCCAGCTCACCCCGACCGGGAAACCTTGTCCCCAAAAACTATGGCTACACCTTC. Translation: CASSPRPGNLVPKNYGYTF.